This T cell receptor (beta chain) emerged from a study of T cells after yellow fever vaccination (dated by TCRdb to the late 2010s). Notes on the research overall: The SMART-Seq v4 Ultra Low Input RNA kit was used to prepare libraries from fractions with low cell numbers. Blood was drawn at multiple timepoints before and after primary and secondary immunization, with bulk PBMC replicates and cell subsets isolated. Two healthy male donors, one aged 18 to 30 and one aged 30 to 40 years, made up the cohort. Bulk TCR alpha and beta repertoires were sequenced longitudinally to track T-cell clones before and after primary and booster YFV17D yellow fever vaccination. Beyond this particular receptor, the publication reports: After the booster, most of the clones that had expanded following primary vaccination were detected again (about 95% of CD4 and 88% of CD8), which suggests that memory was broadly maintained. Because abundant contaminating clonotypes from the bulk population could be contained in FACS-sorted repertoires, computational filtering was required. A small share of clonotypes occurred in both CD4 and CD8 compartments, likely arising from convergent recombination. The secondary T-cell response was weaker than the primary response but faster, peaking on day 5 instead of day 15. Because the study included only a couple of donors, the extent to which the findings can be generalized is limited.

TCR cDNA was synthesized by 5'RACE template switching, through which a universal primer site and unique molecular identifiers were introduced. Priming of cDNA synthesis was performed from both the TCR alpha and TCR beta constant segments. Library amplification involved two PCR steps, and the second step added sample barcodes and sequencing adapters. Sequencing of the libraries was done on either Illumina HiSeq 2500 (2x100 bp) or NovaSeq (2x150 bp). Concerning the study's data processing: Reads were demultiplexed and collapsed into UMI consensus sequences with MIGEC, and V(D)J alignment was performed with MiXCR. Vaccine-responding clonotypes were identified with edgeR using replicate PBMC samples, with FDR below 0.01 and a log2 fold change above 5 up to day 15 being required. CD4 or CD8 identity was assigned to each bulk clonotype according to whether the clonotype was present at higher abundance in the sequenced CD4 repertoire or the sequenced CD8 repertoire. TCRdb handled the public reads itself, with Q25 trimming in fastp and clone calling in MiXCR, and kept productive beta chains. Here each entry gathers all rows of one CDR3 protein and keeps the most common genes and DNA. The V and J calls and clone size are TCRdb's, not the authors'. The sample table shows 100,000 to 150,000 distinct CDR3 sequences, and about 7.4% are seen once. The biggest ten clones account for around 2.3% of the sample.

Looking up the germline V gene yields CDR1 SGHTA and CDR2 FQGNSA. Here V drops 5 bases and J drops 2 bases, and the junction holds 4 bases not matched to any gene. Reading from cysteine to phenylalanine, the CDR3 counts 14 amino acids. Just the 42-base CDR3 DNA is kept, in frame starting at base 1. This clonotype occurred many times. Its antigen is still unknown. The record has no base qualities; no much larger clone is one base away. The treatment or condition label corresponds to: live attenuated yellow fever vaccine strain. PBMCs were isolated from peripheral blood using a standard Ficoll-Paque protocol. Dynabeads CD4 and CD8 positive selection kits were used to isolate the CD4 and CD8 T-cell fractions. TriZol was used to extract RNA from bulk PBMCs, from CD4 and CD8 fractions, and from dextramer-positive and dextramer-negative fractions.

Specimen: CD4+ T cells sorted from PBMCs, collected more than 8 days after the first yellow fever vaccination. The origin of this receptor is a man aged 18 to 29 who received the YFV17D yellow fever vaccine. The V gene is TRBV7-2 and the J gene is TRBJ2-3, with TRBD1 identical over 7 junction bases. The CDR3 reads as follows: CASSRDSYTDTQYF. In nucleotide form, the sequence is TGTGCCAGCAGCCGGGACAGCTACACAGATACGCAGTATTTT.